Following are 31 T cell receptor beta chains from one sample sequenced in a study of T cells expressing NK-cell markers (dated by TCRdb to between 2020 and 2021). Library creation used 5' RACE. Sequencing was carried out with an Illumina HiSeq 2000. TCRdb reprocessed the sequencing reads and holds a single record per CDR3 protein sequence, with no DNA. Per the sample table, the count is 250,000 or so distinct CDR3 sequences. Clones ranked in the top ten supply roughly 4.2% of the sample. Specimen: blood T cells: a sorted CD56 or NKG2C T cell subset, CD4+ or CD8+ T cells, or bulk PBMC T cells (not recorded which). These receptors were collected from a woman between 18 and 69 years old in good health.

The chain recombines TRBV7-2 with TRBJ2-7; no DNA is available, so the TRBD2 call from TCRdb remains unchecked. The germline V gene encodes CDR1 SGHTA and CDR2 FQGNSA. There are 15 residues in the CDR3. CDR3 sequence: CASSLEGGENYEQYF.

The chain recombines TRBV20-1 with TRBJ1-2; the D call from TCRdb, TRBD1, cannot be confirmed without DNA. The V gene's germline CDR1 is DFQATT and CDR2 SNEGSKA (reference sequence). The length of the CDR3 is 17 residues. CDR3 loop: CSARGPHHSGRADGYTF.

The gene calls are TRBV10-3 and TRBJ2-1; TCRdb gives TRBD1 as the D gene, but with no DNA this cannot be confirmed. The CDR3 is 17 residues long. The germline V gene has CDR1 ENHRY and CDR2 SYGVKD. The CDR3 sequence is CAISESQRDRGGNEQFF.

The CDR3 spells CASSLVGDYEQYF. J is TRBJ2-7 and V is TRBV5-1. Germline V gives CDR1 SGHRS, CDR2 YFSETQ. CDR3 size: 13 residues. The full variable domain, completed using reference TRBV5-1 and TRBJ2-7, is KAGVTQTPRYLIKTRGQQVTLSCSPISGHRSVSWYQQTPGQGLQFLFEYFSETQRNKGNFPGRFSGRQFSNSRSEMNVSTLELGDSALYLCASSLVGDYEQYFGPGTRLTVT.

This chain joins TRBV7-9 and TRBJ2-2; checking the TCRdb D call of TRBD1 is not possible without DNA. CDR1 and CDR2 from the germline V gene are SEHNR and FQNEAQ (reference sequence). This CDR3 comprises 17 residues. This CDR3 reads CASSLQRTGQNTGELFF.

The chain is built from TRBV7-2 and TRBJ2-3; there is no DNA to check the TCRdb D call of TRBD1. Per germline, CDR1 SGHTA and CDR2 FQGNSA. The CDR3 runs to 13 residues. Here the CDR3 reads CASSPNREDTQYF. Full variable domain (rest looked up from reference TRBV7-2 and TRBJ2-3): GAGVSQSPSNKVTEKGKDVELRCDPISGHTALYWYRQSLGQGLEFLIYFQGNSAPDKSGLPSDRFSAERTGGSVSTLTIQRTQQEDSAVYLCASSPNREDTQYFGPGTRLTVL.

The genes are TRBV5-1 and TRBJ1-2; absent DNA, TCRdb's TRBD1 call cannot be checked. This CDR3 spans 14 amino acids. CDR1 and CDR2 from the germline V gene are SGHRS and YFSETQ. The CDR3 is CASSSRGDGNGYTF.

The chain joins TRBV20-1 to TRBJ1-2; the D call of TRBD1 rests on TCRdb alone, since no DNA is present to check it. The CDR3 runs to 13 residues. Germline V gene lookup returns CDR1 DFQATT and CDR2 SNEGSKA (reference sequence). The CDR3 loop is CSAVAGQIYGYTF.

V gene TRBV7-3 combines with J gene TRBJ1-6. Germline V lookup: CDR1 SGHTA, CDR2 FQGTGA. The CDR3 spans 13 residues. The CDR3 here is CASSLSGVTPLHF.

This chain uses TRBV10-3 with TRBJ2-5; TCRdb proposes TRBD2, but this gene call is untestable without DNA. The CDR3 is 14 amino acids. CDR1 and CDR2 (germline): ENHRY, SYGVKD. CDR3 sequence: CAISTAGGPETQYF.

The chain links TRBV9 to TRBJ2-3; as DNA is missing, the TRBD2 call by TCRdb cannot be tested. Germline CDR1 and CDR2: SGDLS and YYNGEE. The length of the CDR3 is 17 residues. This CDR3 reads CASSSPPGLATTDTQYF. The whole variable domain, filled in from reference TRBV9 and TRBJ2-3, reads DSGVTQTPKHLITATGQRVTLRCSPRSGDLSVYWYQQSLDQGLQFLIQYYNGEERAKGNILERFSAQQFPDLHSELNLSSLELGDSALYFCASSSPPGLATTDTQYFGPGTRLTVL.

This chain uses TRBV20-1 with TRBJ2-7; TCRdb's D call, TRBD1, is unchecked because there is no DNA. Germline CDR1 and CDR2: DFQATT and SNEGSKA (reference sequence). The CDR3 has 12 amino acids. The CDR3 sequence is CSASKDSHEQYF.

The genes are TRBV18 and TRBJ1-6; TCRdb's assignment of TRBD1 cannot be checked, as there is no DNA. The CDR3 length is 13 residues. Germline CDR1 is KGHSH and CDR2 is LQKENI. The CDR3 protein is CASSRDADSPLHF.

V usage is TRBV9 and J usage is TRBJ1-1; with no DNA, the TCRdb D assignment of TRBD1 cannot be verified. CDR1 and CDR2 (germline): SGDLS, YYNGEE. This CDR3 region has 14 residues. The CDR3: CASSVAGGGSGAFF.

CDR3 loop: CASSYAGTGVQETQYF. The chain joins TRBV6-5 to TRBJ2-5; no DNA is available, so the TRBD1 call from TCRdb remains unchecked. Germline CDR1 MNHEY, CDR2 SVGAGI. This CDR3 comprises 16 residues.

The chain recombines TRBV27 with TRBJ1-1; as DNA is missing, the TRBD1 call by TCRdb cannot be tested. Germline loops: CDR1 MNHEY, CDR2 SMNVEV (reference sequence). The CDR3 runs 14 residues. CDR3 protein: CASSSPLRDTEAFF.

CDR3 region: CASSSVRLDRGATGELFF. This sequence joins TRBV12-3 or TRBV12-4 and TRBJ2-2; the TCRdb call, TRBD1, lacks DNA for checking. The CDR3 sequence is 18 residues long.

The CDR3 loop reads CASTKGPMSSYEQYF. The rearrangement joins TRBV6-2 or TRBV6-3 to TRBJ2-7; TCRdb proposes TRBD1, but this gene call is untestable without DNA. Germline CDR1 and CDR2: MNHEY and SVGEGT. The CDR3 runs to 15 residues.

The genes are TRBV20-1 and TRBJ1-6. This CDR3 is built from 14 residues. Germline loops: CDR1 DFQATT, CDR2 SNEGSKA (reference sequence). CDR3 protein: CSARSWRENSPLHF.

This rearrangement joins TRBV27 to TRBJ1-1; with no DNA, the TCRdb D assignment of TRBD1 cannot be verified. Germline CDR1 and CDR2: MNHEY and SMNVEV (reference sequence). This CDR3 contains 15 residues. CDR3 loop: CASRDVQGKIAEAFF.

The chain joins TRBV7-9 to TRBJ1-5; the TRBD1 assignment by TCRdb is unverifiable without DNA. Germline CDR1 reads SEHNR; CDR2 reads FQNEAQ (reference sequence). This CDR3 is 14 amino acids long. The CDR3: CASSKDSLGGPQHF.

This rearrangement joins TRBV7-7 to TRBJ2-1. The CDR3 runs 12 residues. The germline gives CDR1 SSHAT, CDR2 FNYEAQ (reference sequence). The CDR3 reads CASSLSSGEQFF. Supplemented by reference TRBV7-7 and TRBJ2-1, the full variable domain reads GAGVSQSPRYKVTKRGQDVTLRCDPISSHATLYWYQQALGQGPEFLTYFNYEAQPDKSGLPSDRFSAERPEGSISTLTIQRTEQRDSAMYRCASSLSSGEQFFGPGTRLTVL.

The V gene is TRBV12-3 or TRBV12-4, the J gene TRBJ2-3; there is no DNA to check the TCRdb D call of TRBD1. The CDR3 totals 15 residues. The CDR3 sequence is CASSPWGRDTDTQYF.

The CDR3 is CASSPPDRGTEAFF. The rearrangement links TRBV4-2 to TRBJ1-1; TCRdb's D call of TRBD1 is untestable without DNA. The germline CDR1 and CDR2 sequences are LGHNA and YNFKEQ. The CDR3 sequence is 14 residues long.

The chain joins TRBV28 to TRBJ2-7; as DNA is missing, the TRBD2 call by TCRdb cannot be tested. The V gene's germline CDR1 is MDHEN and CDR2 SYDVKM. CDR3 length: 12 amino acids. CDR3 protein: CASSLRTYEQYF.

This rearrangement joins TRBV29-1 to TRBJ2-5; no DNA is available, so the TRBD1 call from TCRdb remains unchecked. The CDR3 consists of 12 residues. Germline loops: CDR1 SQVTM, CDR2 ANQGSEA. CDR3 residues: CSVRDTQETQYF.

The chain has TRBV6-2 or TRBV6-3 and TRBJ2-6. CDR1 and CDR2 from the germline V gene are MNHEY and SVGEGT. The CDR3 contains 13 residues. The CDR3 region is CASTRAGPYVLTF.

The chain is built from TRBV10-1 and TRBJ2-1. CDR1 and CDR2 (germline): WNHNN, SYGVQD (reference sequence). The CDR3 spans 12 residues. The CDR3 sequence: CASSVSINEQFF.

This sequence joins TRBV28 and TRBJ1-2. Germline V gene data show CDR1 as MDHEN and CDR2 as SYDVKM. This CDR3 region has 16 residues. The CDR3 sequence is CASSFGGSSDNYGYTF.

The chain carries TRBV28 and TRBJ1-5. Germline CDR1 MDHEN, CDR2 SYDVKM. This CDR3 contains 13 residues. Here the CDR3 reads CASTLPDSQPQHF.

J is TRBJ2-7 and V is TRBV18; as DNA is missing, the TRBD1 call by TCRdb cannot be tested. Germline lookup yields CDR1 KGHSH and CDR2 LQKENI. This CDR3 has 14 amino acids. This CDR3 reads CASSQGTGKYEQYF.